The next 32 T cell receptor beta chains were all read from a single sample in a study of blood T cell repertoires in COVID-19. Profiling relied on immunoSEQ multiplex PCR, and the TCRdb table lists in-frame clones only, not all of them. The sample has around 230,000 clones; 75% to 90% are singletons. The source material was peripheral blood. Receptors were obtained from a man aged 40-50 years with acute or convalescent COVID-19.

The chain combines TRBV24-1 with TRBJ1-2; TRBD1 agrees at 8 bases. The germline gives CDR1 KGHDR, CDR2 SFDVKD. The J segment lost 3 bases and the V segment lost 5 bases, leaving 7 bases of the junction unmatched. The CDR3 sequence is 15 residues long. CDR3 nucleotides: TGTGCCACCAGTGGTGCCAGGGGGCGCGACTATGGCTACACCTTC. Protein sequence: CATSGARGRDYGYTF.

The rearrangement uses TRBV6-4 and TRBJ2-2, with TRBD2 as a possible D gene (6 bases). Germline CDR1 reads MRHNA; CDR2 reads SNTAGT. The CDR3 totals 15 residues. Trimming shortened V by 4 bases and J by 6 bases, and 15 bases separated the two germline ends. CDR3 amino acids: CASSVGREFSGELFF. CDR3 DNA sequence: TGTGCCAGCAGTGTGGGTCGGGAGTTCTCCGGGGAGCTGTTTTTT.

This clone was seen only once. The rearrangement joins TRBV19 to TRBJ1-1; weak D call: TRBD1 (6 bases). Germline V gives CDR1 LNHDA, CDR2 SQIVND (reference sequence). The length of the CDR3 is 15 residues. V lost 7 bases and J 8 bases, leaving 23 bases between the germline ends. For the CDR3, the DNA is TGTGCCAGTACCCTCTCTGGACAGCCCCGAGGGGAAGCTTTCTTT. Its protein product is CASTLSGQPRGEAFF.

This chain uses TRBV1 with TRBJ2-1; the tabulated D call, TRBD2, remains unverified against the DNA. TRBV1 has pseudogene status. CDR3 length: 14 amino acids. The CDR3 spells CTSSQVLARRGSVF. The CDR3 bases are TGCACCAGCAGCCAAGTTCTTGCTAGAAGAGGGTCGGTCTTC.

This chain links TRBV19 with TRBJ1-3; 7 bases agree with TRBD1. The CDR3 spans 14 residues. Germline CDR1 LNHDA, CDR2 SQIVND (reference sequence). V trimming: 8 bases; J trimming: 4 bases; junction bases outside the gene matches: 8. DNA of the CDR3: TGTGCCAGTTTAACAGGGGACTCCGGAAACACCATATATTTT. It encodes CASLTGDSGNTIYF.

CDR3 in amino acids: CASSSPMTIYEQYF. The CDR3 coding sequence is TGTGCCAGCAGCTCACCCATGACAATCTACGAGCAGTACTTC. This chain links TRBV5-4 with TRBJ2-7; D remains ambiguous. V was cut by 3 bases and J by 3 bases, with 13 bases left in between. Germline CDR1 is SGHNT and CDR2 is YYREEE (reference sequence). CDR3 size: 14 residues.

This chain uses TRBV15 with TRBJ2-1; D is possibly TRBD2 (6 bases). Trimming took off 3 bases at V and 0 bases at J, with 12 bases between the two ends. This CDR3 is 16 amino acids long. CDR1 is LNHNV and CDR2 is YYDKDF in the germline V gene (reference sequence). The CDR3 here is CATSRASAPSYNEQFF. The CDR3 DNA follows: TGTGCCACCAGCAGGGCTAGCGCCCCCTCCTACAATGAGCAGTTCTTC. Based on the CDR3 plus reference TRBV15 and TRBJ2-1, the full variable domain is DAMVIQNPRYQVTQFGKPVTLSCSQTLNHNVMYWYQQKSSQAPKLLFHYYDKDFNNEADTPDNFQSRRPNTSFCFLDIRSPGLGDTAMYLCATSRASAPSYNEQFFGPGTRLTVL.

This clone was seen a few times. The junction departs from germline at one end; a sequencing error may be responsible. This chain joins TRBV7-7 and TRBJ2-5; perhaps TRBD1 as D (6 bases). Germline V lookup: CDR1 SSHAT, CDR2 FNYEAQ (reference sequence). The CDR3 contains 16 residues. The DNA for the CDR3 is TGTGCTAGCAGCTTAGCTGGGACAACGAACGGGGAGACCCAGTACTTC. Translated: CASSLAGTTNGETQYF.

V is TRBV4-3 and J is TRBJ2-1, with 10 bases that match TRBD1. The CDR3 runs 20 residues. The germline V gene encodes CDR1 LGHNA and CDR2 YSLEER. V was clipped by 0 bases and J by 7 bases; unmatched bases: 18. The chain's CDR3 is CASSQDLPTWGTGALNEQFF. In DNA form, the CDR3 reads TGCGCCAGCAGCCAAGATCTACCTACCTGGGGGACAGGGGCCCTGAATGAGCAGTTCTTC.

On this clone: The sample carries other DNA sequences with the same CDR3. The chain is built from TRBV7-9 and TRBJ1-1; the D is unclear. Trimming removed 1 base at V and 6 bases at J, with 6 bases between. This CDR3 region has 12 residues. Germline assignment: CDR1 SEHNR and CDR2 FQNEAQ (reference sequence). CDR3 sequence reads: CASSLGGAEAFF. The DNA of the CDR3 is TGTGCCAGCAGCTTAGGCGGGGCTGAAGCTTTCTTT.

The CDR3 sequence: CAWSFGQGEAFF. CDR3 DNA: TGTGCCTGGAGTTTCGGGCAGGGTGAAGCTTTCTTT. This sequence joins TRBV30 and TRBJ1-1; D may be TRBD1 (5 bases). V lost 2 bases, J lost 7 bases, and 11 bases lay in between. The CDR3 loop spans 12 amino acids. CDR1 is GTSNPN, CDR2 SVGIG, per germline (reference sequence).

Here the CDR3 reads CASSARQGYEQYF. The CDR3 bases are TGTGCCAGCAGCGCCCGACAGGGCTACGAGCAGTACTTC. This sequence joins TRBV7-9 and TRBJ2-7, with 7 bases aligning to TRBD1. CDR1 and CDR2 from the germline V gene are SEHNR and FQNEAQ (reference sequence). The CDR3 length is 13 residues. Trimming at V came to 5 bases and at J to 3 bases, leaving 4 bases not matched to a gene.

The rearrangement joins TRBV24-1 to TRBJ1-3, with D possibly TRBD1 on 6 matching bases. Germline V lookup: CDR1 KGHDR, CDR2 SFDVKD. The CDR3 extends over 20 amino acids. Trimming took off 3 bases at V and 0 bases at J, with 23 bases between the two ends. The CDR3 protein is CATSDPHPRTGSDSGNTIYF. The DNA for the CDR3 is TGTGCCACCAGTGATCCCCATCCCCGTACAGGGAGTGACTCTGGAAACACCATATATTTT.

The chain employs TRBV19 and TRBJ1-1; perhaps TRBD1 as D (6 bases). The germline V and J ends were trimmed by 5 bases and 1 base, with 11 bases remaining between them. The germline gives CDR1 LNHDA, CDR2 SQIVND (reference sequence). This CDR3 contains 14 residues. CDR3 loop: CASSSWTENTEAFF. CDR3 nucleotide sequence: TGTGCCAGTAGTTCTTGGACAGAGAACACTGAAGCTTTCTTT.

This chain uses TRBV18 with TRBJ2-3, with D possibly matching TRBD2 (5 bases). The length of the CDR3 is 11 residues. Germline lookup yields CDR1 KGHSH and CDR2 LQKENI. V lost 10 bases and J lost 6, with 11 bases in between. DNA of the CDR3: TGTGCCACCATGAGAGGGGATACGCAGTATTTT. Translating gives CATMRGDTQYF.

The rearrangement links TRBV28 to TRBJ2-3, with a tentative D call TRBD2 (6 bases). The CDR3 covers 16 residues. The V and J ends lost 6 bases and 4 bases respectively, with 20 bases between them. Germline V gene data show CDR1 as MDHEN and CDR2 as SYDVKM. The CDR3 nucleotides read TGTGCCAGCAGCTCCCCGGGGGAAGTTGGGCCAGATACGCAGTATTTT. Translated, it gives CASSSPGEVGPDTQYF. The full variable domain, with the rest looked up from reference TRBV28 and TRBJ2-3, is DVKVTQSSRYLVKRTGEKVFLECVQDMDHENMFWYRQDPGLGLRLIYFSYDVKMKEKGDIPEGYSVSREKKERFSLILESASTNQTSMYLCASSSPGEVGPDTQYFGPGTRLTVL.

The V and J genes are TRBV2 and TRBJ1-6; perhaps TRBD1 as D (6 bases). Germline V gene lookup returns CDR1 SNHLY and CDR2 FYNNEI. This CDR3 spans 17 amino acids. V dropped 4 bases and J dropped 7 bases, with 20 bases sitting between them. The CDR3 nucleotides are TGTGCCAGCAGTGCGCAGGGGTCGCCCAGATCGAATTCACCCCTCCACTTT. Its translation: CASSAQGSPRSNSPLHF.

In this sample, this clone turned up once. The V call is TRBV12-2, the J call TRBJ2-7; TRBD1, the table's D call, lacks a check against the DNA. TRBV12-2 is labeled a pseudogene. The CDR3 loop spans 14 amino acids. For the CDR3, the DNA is TGTGCAAGTCGCCTCGGGACAGGGCCCCACGAGCAGTACTTC. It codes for CASRLGTGPHEQYF.

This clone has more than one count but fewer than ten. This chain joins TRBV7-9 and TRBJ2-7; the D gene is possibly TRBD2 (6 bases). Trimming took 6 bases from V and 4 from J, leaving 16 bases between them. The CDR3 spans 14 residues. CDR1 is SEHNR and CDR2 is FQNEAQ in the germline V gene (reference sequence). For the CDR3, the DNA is TGTGCCAGCAGAACTACAGGAGGGATTTACGAGCAGTACTTC. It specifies CASRTTGGIYEQYF.

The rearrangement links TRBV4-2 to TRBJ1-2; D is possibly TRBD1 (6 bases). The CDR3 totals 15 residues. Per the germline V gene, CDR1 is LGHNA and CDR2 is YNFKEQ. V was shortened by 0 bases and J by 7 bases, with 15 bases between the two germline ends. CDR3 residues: CASSQDFPGAGGYTF. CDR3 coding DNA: TGTGCCAGCAGCCAAGATTTCCCAGGGGCGGGTGGCTACACCTTC.

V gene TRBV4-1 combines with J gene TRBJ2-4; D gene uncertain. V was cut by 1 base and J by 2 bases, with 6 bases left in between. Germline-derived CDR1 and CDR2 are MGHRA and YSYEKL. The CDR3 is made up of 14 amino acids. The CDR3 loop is CASSQALSKNIQYF. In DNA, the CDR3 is TGCGCCAGCAGCCAAGCTCTATCCAAAAACATTCAGTACTTC.

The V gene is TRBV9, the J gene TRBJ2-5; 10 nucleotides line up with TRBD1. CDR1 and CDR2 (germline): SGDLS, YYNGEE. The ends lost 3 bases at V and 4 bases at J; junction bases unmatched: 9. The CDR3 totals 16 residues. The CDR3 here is CASSARQGASGETQYF. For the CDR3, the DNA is TGTGCCAGCAGCGCTCGACAGGGGGCGTCTGGAGAGACCCAGTACTTC.

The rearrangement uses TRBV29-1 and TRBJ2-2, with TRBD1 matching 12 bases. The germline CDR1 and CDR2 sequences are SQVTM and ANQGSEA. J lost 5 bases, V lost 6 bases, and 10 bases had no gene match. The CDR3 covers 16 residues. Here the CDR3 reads CSVHGTGGTDTGELFF. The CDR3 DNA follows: TGCAGCGTCCACGGGACAGGGGGCACAGATACCGGGGAGCTGTTTTTT.

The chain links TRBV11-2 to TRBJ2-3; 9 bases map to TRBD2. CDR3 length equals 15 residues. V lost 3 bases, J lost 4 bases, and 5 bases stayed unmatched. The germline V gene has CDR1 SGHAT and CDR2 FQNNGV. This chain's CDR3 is CASSLGGGASDTQYF. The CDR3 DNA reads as TGTGCCAGCAGCTTGGGCGGGGGGGCCTCAGATACGCAGTATTTT.

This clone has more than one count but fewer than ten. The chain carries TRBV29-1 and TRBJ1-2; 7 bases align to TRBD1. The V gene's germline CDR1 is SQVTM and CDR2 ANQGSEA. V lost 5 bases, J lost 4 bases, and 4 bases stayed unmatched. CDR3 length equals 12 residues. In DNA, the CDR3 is TGCAGCGTTCTGACAGGGATCTATGGCTACACCTTC. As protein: CSVLTGIYGYTF.

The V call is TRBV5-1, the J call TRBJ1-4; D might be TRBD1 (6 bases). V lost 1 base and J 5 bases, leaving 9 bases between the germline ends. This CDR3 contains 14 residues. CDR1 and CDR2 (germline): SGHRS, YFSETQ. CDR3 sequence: CASSLRQGNEKLFF. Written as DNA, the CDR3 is TGCGCCAGCAGCTTGAGGCAGGGGAATGAAAAACTGTTTTTT.

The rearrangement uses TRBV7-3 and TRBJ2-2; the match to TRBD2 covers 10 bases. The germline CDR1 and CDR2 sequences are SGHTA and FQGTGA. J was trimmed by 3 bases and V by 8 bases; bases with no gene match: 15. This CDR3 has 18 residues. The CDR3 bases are TGTGCCAGCGGGACGGTGGGGCTAGCGGGAGTTTACACCGGGGAGCTGTTTTTT. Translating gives CASGTVGLAGVYTGELFF.

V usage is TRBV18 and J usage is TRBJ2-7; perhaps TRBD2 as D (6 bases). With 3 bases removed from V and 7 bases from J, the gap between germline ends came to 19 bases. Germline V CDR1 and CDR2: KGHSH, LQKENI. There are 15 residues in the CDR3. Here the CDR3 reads CASSPAQRLGGEQYF. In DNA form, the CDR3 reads TGTGCCAGCTCACCTGCCCAGAGACTGGGAGGTGAGCAGTACTTC.

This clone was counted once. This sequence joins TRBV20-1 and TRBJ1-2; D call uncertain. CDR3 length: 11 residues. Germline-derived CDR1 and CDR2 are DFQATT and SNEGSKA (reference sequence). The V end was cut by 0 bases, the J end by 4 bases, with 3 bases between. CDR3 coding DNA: TGCAGTGCTAGAGAGAGCTATGGCTACACCTTC. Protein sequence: CSARESYGYTF.

For the CDR3, the DNA is TGCGCCAGCAGCCAAGCCCAGGGAGGGCTTGACACTGAAGCTTTCTTT. Translated, it gives CASSQAQGGLDTEAFF. The V gene is TRBV4-1, the J gene TRBJ1-1, with a possible D match to TRBD1 (5 bases). V lost 1 base to trimming and J lost 3 bases, with 15 bases between them. CDR3 length: 16 residues. Germline CDR1 and CDR2: MGHRA and YSYEKL.

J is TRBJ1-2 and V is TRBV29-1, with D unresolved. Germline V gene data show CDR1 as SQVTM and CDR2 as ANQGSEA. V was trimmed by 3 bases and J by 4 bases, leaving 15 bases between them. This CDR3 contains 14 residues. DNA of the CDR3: TGCAGCGTTGATCCTTACAGCCTCCCCTATGGCTACACCTTC. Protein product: CSVDPYSLPYGYTF.

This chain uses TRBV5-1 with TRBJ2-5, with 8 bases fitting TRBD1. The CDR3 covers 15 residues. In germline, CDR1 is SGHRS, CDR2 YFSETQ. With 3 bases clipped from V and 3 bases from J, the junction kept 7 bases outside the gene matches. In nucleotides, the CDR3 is TGCGCCAGCAGCTCAGATTCGGACAGGGAAGAGACCCAGTACTTC. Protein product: CASSSDSDREETQYF.